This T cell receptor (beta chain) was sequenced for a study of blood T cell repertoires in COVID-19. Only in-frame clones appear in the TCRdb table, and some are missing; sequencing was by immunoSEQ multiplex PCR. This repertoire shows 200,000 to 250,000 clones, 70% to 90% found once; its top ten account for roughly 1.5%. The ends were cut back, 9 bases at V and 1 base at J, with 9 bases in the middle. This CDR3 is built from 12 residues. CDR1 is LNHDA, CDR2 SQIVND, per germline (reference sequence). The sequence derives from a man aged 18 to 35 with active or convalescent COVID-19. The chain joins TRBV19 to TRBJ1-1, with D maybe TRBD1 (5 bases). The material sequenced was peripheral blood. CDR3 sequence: CASIQANTEAFF. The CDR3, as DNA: TGTGCCAGCATACAGGCGAACACTGAAGCTTTCTTT.